This T cell receptor (beta chain) was observed in a study of shared clonotypes between healthy human individuals. Overall study findings and caveats: Relative to clonotypes present in all four donors, those not shared had lower generation probabilities.

Replicate PCRs run on sorted subsets employed approximately 200 ng DNA, some 33,000 T cell genomes. Clones were read by immunoSEQ multiplex PCR, and TCRdb kept only the in-frame ones, dropping some. The repertoire holds hundreds of thousands of clones, with 74% as singletons. As to this clone: Its antigen is unidentified. Other DNA sequences within the sample encode an identical CDR3.

The CDR3 loop spans 18 amino acids. Germline CDR1 is MGHRA and CDR2 is YSYEKL. Unmatched junction bases numbered 5, after V lost 4 bases and J lost 1 base. The source material was memory CD4+ T cells sorted from blood. Subset in this sample: CD45RA-negative fraction. V gene TRBV4-1 combines with J gene TRBJ2-4, with 15 bases aligning to TRBD2. This clonotype originated in a woman younger than 45 in good health. CDR3 sequence reads: CASSPGLAGGRAKNIQYF. The CDR3 DNA follows: TGCGCCAGCAGCCCGGGACTAGCGGGAGGACGGGCCAAAAACATTCAGTACTTC.